Given below is one T cell receptor (beta chain) in context. This sample is part of a study of blood T cell repertoires in COVID-19. CDR1 is MGHRA, CDR2 YSYEKL, per germline. This CDR3 region has 18 residues. Trimming shortened V by 4 bases and J by 0 bases, and 19 bases separated the two germline ends. Original analysis: Amplified reference gene primers provided the basis for estimating nucleated cell counts. Using immunoSEQ multiplex PCR, the repertoire was profiled, and TCRdb retains in-frame clones only, with some absent. V and J calls and clone size are copied from that table; D and trimming were computed from the DNA. The data hold about 32,000 clones, with 85% to 95% observed a single time.

Sequencing used peripheral blood. The sequence came from a male donor with active COVID-19. The chain recombines TRBV4-1 with TRBJ1-3; tentatively, D is TRBD1 (6 bases). The CDR3, as DNA: TGCGCCAGCAGCCGGACACCGGGACAACAGAGCTCTGGAAACACCATATATTTT. The encoded protein is CASSRTPGQQSSGNTIYF.